Shown below are 26 T cell receptor beta chains from a single sample sequenced in a study of PD-1 blockade in classical Hodgkin lymphoma. Here immunoSEQ multiplex PCR was the method, and the copy in TCRdb shows in-frame clones only, minus some. The top ten hold about 20% of the sample, which has about 110,000 clones, about 89% seen once. Relapse after autologous stem cell transplantation occurred in every patient, and brentuximab vedotin exposure varied. The input for sequencing was peripheral blood mononuclear cells (PBMCs), taken before the second cycle of nivolumab. The receptors stem from a human donor with classical Hodgkin lymphoma.

The chain carries TRBV2 and TRBJ2-5, with 15 positions matching TRBD2. The CDR3 runs to 17 residues. Trimming took 8 bases from V and 1 from J; bases not matched to a gene: 8. Looked up from germline, CDR1 is SNHLY and CDR2 is FYNNEI. For the CDR3, the DNA is TGTGCCAGCCTAGGACTAGCGGGAGGGAATTCCCAAGAGACCCAGTACTTC. Translating it yields CASLGLAGGNSQETQYF. Using reference TRBV2 and TRBJ2-5 for the parts outside the CDR3, the full variable domain is EPEVTQTPSHQVTQMGQEVILRCVPISNHLYFYWYRQILGQKVEFLVSFYNNEISEKSEIFDDQFSVERPDGSNFTLKIRSTKLEDSAMYFCASLGLAGGNSQETQYFGPGTRLLVL.

CDR3 amino acids: CASSFGPYAAYEQYF. CDR3 nucleotide sequence: TGTGCCAGCAGTTTCGGACCGTACGCAGCCTACGAGCAGTACTTC. The rearrangement uses TRBV28 and TRBJ2-7; D not certain. The V gene's germline CDR1 is MDHEN and CDR2 SYDVKM. The CDR3 sequence is 15 residues long. V was trimmed by 3 bases and J by 2 bases, leaving 14 bases between them.

V is TRBV28 and J is TRBJ1-5; D not certain. The V gene lost 5 bases and the J gene lost 6 bases, with 11 bases spanning the gap. This CDR3 has 13 residues. Germline lookup yields CDR1 MDHEN and CDR2 SYDVKM. The CDR3 bases are TGTGCCAGCAGTCTGCGGATTTTTCAGCCCCAGCATTTT. Its translation: CASSLRIFQPQHF.

The V call is TRBV11-2, the J call TRBJ2-3; D gene unclear. Germline lookup yields CDR1 SGHAT and CDR2 FQNNGV. The V gene lost 3 bases and the J gene lost 0 bases, with 10 bases spanning the gap. The CDR3 runs to 15 residues. This CDR3 reads CASSLPGSSTDTQYF. The CDR3 nucleotides read TGTGCCAGCAGCTTGCCGGGTTCTAGCACAGATACGCAGTATTTT.

J is TRBJ1-1 and V is TRBV5-1, with TRBD1 as a possible D gene (5 bases). CDR3 length equals 12 residues. Germline V gene sequence: CDR1 SGHRS, CDR2 YFSETQ. V was cut by 4 bases and J by 2 bases, with 6 bases left in between. The CDR3 bases are TGCGCCAGCAGCGGGGACAACACTGAAGCTTTCTTT. Encoded protein: CASSGDNTEAFF.

CDR3 region: CASSQDLVTSGRTSTDTQYF. In DNA, the CDR3 is TGCGCCAGCAGCCAAGATCTTGTGACTAGCGGGAGGACTAGCACAGATACGCAGTATTTT. The chain joins TRBV4-3 to TRBJ2-3; 13 bases are shared with TRBD2. Germline V CDR1 and CDR2: LGHNA, YSLEER. Germline trimming cut 0 bases from V and 0 bases from J; bases unmatched to any gene: 9. CDR3 length: 20 residues.

This clone has only one observation. The CDR3 is CASSGRGQASTDTQYF. DNA of the CDR3: TGTGCCAGCAGCGGGAGGGGACAGGCGAGCACAGATACGCAGTATTTT. V is TRBV11-2 and J is TRBJ2-3, with a weak D call TRBD1 (8 bases). The CDR3 spans 16 residues. Trimming took 5 bases from V and 0 from J, leaving 15 bases between them. The germline V gene encodes CDR1 SGHAT and CDR2 FQNNGV.

The V gene is TRBV6-6, the J gene TRBJ2-1, with TRBD1 matching over 8 bases. CDR3 size: 15 residues. Germline assignment: CDR1 MNHNY and CDR2 SVGAGI (reference sequence). Trimming removed 7 bases from V and 9 bases from J; junction bases left unmatched: 14. The CDR3 protein is CASTEGQVRKSEQFF. DNA for the CDR3: TGTGCCAGCACCGAGGGACAGGTAAGGAAGAGTGAGCAGTTCTTC.

This clone was counted many times. The V and J genes are TRBV2 and TRBJ2-7; D unresolved. This CDR3 is 15 amino acids long. Germline V CDR1 and CDR2: SNHLY, FYNNEI. V lost 6 bases to trimming and J lost 5 bases, with 20 bases between them. The CDR3 region is CASSDTSKIPNEQYF. The CDR3 DNA reads TGTGCCAGCAGCGATACATCCAAGATTCCAAACGAGCAGTACTTC.

The chain has TRBV27 and TRBJ2-2, with a possible D match to TRBD1 (6 bases). The CDR3 spans 15 residues. V was pared by 0 bases and J by 1 base, with 6 bases between. The germline V gene encodes CDR1 MNHEY and CDR2 SMNVEV (reference sequence). CDR3 amino acids: CASSLSTGNTGELFF. Here the CDR3 DNA reads TGTGCCAGCAGTTTATCGACAGGGAACACCGGGGAGCTGTTTTTT.

This clone was recorded once. The chain combines TRBV11-2 with TRBJ2-1; D not certain. CDR3 size: 15 residues. Deletions cut 1 base from V and 6 bases from J, with 13 bases between. Germline lookup yields CDR1 SGHAT and CDR2 FQNNGV. The CDR3 region is CASSLANLDLNEQFF. The CDR3 DNA sequence: TGTGCCAGCAGCTTAGCCAACCTCGATCTCAATGAGCAGTTCTTC.

The rearrangement joins TRBV5-6 to TRBJ1-2; 8 bases match TRBD1. The CDR3 extends over 14 amino acids. The germline CDR1 and CDR2 sequences are SGHDT and YYEEEE. J lost 4 bases, V lost 4 bases, and 6 bases had no gene match. The CDR3 coding sequence is TGTGCCAGCAGCAGGGACAGGTCTACCTATGGCTACACCTTC. Amino acids: CASSRDRSTYGYTF.

J is TRBJ2-4 and V is TRBV9; 7 nucleotides line up with TRBD1. V trimming: 4 bases; J trimming: 6 bases; junction bases outside the gene matches: 13. The germline V gene encodes CDR1 SGDLS and CDR2 YYNGEE. CDR3 length equals 16 residues. The CDR3 sequence is CASSFTSQGSVNIQYF. The CDR3 DNA follows: TGTGCCAGCAGCTTCACGTCACAGGGGTCGGTAAACATTCAGTACTTC.

The chain employs TRBV14 and TRBJ2-7; D possibly corresponds to TRBD1 (5 bases). V was clipped by 0 bases and J by 3 bases, with 12 bases between them. The length of the CDR3 is 15 residues. CDR1 SGHDN and CDR2 FVKESK come from the germline V gene. The CDR3 here is CASSQETVRSYEQYF. CDR3 nucleotides: TGTGCCAGCAGCCAAGAGACAGTGAGAAGCTACGAGCAGTACTTC. Looking up the rest from reference TRBV14 and TRBJ2-7 gives the full variable domain: EAGVTQFPSHSVIEKGQTVTLRCDPISGHDNLYWYRRVMGKEIKFLLHFVKESKQDESGMPNNRFLAERTGGTYSTLKVQPAELEDSGVYFCASSQETVRSYEQYFGPGTRLTVT.

This clone was seen once. The chain has TRBV4-2 and TRBJ2-5, with D tentatively TRBD2 (5 bases). The CDR3 spans 13 residues. With 0 bases removed from V and 11 bases from J, the gap between germline ends came to 13 bases. Germline assignment: CDR1 LGHNA and CDR2 YNFKEQ. As DNA, the CDR3 is TGTGCCAGCAGCCAAGATTGGTGGGGAGAGCAGTACTTC. It encodes CASSQDWWGEQYF.

CDR3 amino acids: CASSFSSGRAKFEQYF. Written as DNA, the CDR3 is TGTGCCAGCAGTTTTTCATCTGGGAGGGCCAAATTTGAGCAGTACTTC. The rearrangement links TRBV28 to TRBJ2-7; 7 bases are shared with TRBD2. Germline V gene data show CDR1 as MDHEN and CDR2 as SYDVKM. This CDR3 comprises 16 residues. The V and J ends lost 3 bases and 7 bases, in that order; junction bases with no gene match: 15.

This rearrangement joins TRBV28 to TRBJ2-7; 10 bases are shared with TRBD1. This CDR3 region has 18 residues. V lost 5 bases to trimming and J lost 0 bases; unmatched junction nucleotides: 13. The germline CDR1 and CDR2 sequences are MDHEN and SYDVKM. The CDR3 is CASSPTWDRGRRSYEQYF. The CDR3 nucleotides are TGTGCCAGCAGTCCGACCTGGGACAGGGGCCGTCGCTCCTACGAGCAGTACTTC.

The chain couples TRBV5-6 to TRBJ2-1; 8 bases align to TRBD2. The germline gives CDR1 SGHDT, CDR2 YYEEEE. This CDR3 is 16 amino acids long. The J segment lost 8 bases and the V segment lost 1 base, leaving 11 bases of the junction unmatched. Here the CDR3 reads CASSLRSSGRWDEQFF. CDR3 in DNA: TGTGCCAGCAGCTTGAGGTCTAGCGGGCGGTGGGATGAGCAGTTCTTC.

This chain uses TRBV4-3 with TRBJ1-4; D is undetermined. Per the germline V gene, CDR1 is LGHNA and CDR2 is YSLEER. This CDR3 spans 14 amino acids. Between the trimmed V and J ends, which lost 4 bases and 8 bases, there was a span of 14 bases. The CDR3 DNA is TGCGCCAGCAGCCTTGGTGAATGGGAGGAAAAACTGTTTTTT. It yields the protein CASSLGEWEEKLFF.

The genes are TRBV6-1 and TRBJ1-1, with a weak D call TRBD1 (6 bases). V gave up 3 bases and J gave up 4 bases, with 12 bases separating them. There are 14 residues in the CDR3. The germline V gene has CDR1 MNHNS and CDR2 SASEGT. This CDR3 reads CASSDQGTATEAFF. The CDR3, as DNA: TGTGCCAGCAGTGATCAGGGGACGGCCACTGAAGCTTTCTTT.

V and J are TRBV14 and TRBJ2-3; a weak D match, TRBD1 (5 bases). CDR3 length: 15 amino acids. CDR1 is SGHDN and CDR2 is FVKESK in the germline V gene. Trimming removed 1 base at V and 6 bases at J, with 14 bases between. CDR3 residues: CASSQGWVKGDTQYF. CDR3 coding DNA: TGTGCCAGCAGCCAAGGCTGGGTAAAGGGGGATACGCAGTATTTT.

The genes are TRBV5-1 and TRBJ2-5, with TRBD2 matching over 13 bases. Looked up from germline, CDR1 is SGHRS and CDR2 is YFSETQ. After removal of 1 base from V and 4 bases from J, the junction contained 1 base not matched to a gene. The CDR3 consists of 15 residues. The CDR3 sequence: CASSLRTSGRETQYF. CDR3 sequence (DNA): TGCGCCAGCAGCTTGAGGACTAGCGGGAGAGAGACCCAGTACTTC.

The chain is built from TRBV11-2 and TRBJ1-4; 8 bases agree with TRBD1. J gave up 8 bases and V 2 bases, and 7 bases lay outside the gene matches. The germline CDR1 and CDR2 sequences are SGHAT and FQNNGV. The CDR3 spans 15 residues. The CDR3 region is CASSLQGARREKLFF. CDR3 sequence (DNA): TGTGCCAGCAGCTTACAGGGGGCTAGGAGGGAAAAACTGTTTTTT.

This clone was counted once. The gene calls are TRBV30 and TRBJ1-1; 7 bases are a match to TRBD1. V was clipped by 2 bases and J by 0 bases; unmatched bases: 6. CDR3 length: 15 residues. Germline V CDR1 and CDR2: GTSNPN, SVGIG (reference sequence). CDR3 in DNA: TGTGCCTGGAGTCCAGGGGACAGATTGAACACTGAAGCTTTCTTT. Its protein is CAWSPGDRLNTEAFF.

This clone has a handful of counts. The chain carries TRBV7-2 and TRBJ2-2; D tentatively reads TRBD1 or TRBD2 (5 bases each). This CDR3 has 17 residues. Germline CDR1 SGHTA, CDR2 FQGNSA. Trimming shortened V by 0 bases and J by 7 bases, and 18 bases separated the two germline ends. The chain's CDR3 is CASSLAPAPGPGGELFF. For the CDR3, the DNA is TGTGCCAGCAGCTTAGCTCCGGCCCCGGGGCCCGGCGGGGAGCTGTTTTTT.

CDR3 bases: TGTGCCAGCAGCCTAGGGACAGGGGGTGAAAAACTGTTTTTT. It encodes CASSLGTGGEKLFF. This sequence joins TRBV28 and TRBJ1-4; 11 bases agree with TRBD1. The CDR3 extends over 14 amino acids. V dropped 6 bases and J dropped 7; count of bases not matched to a gene: 4. CDR1 MDHEN and CDR2 SYDVKM come from the germline V gene.